This TCR beta chain was recorded in a study of shared clonotypes between healthy human individuals. The germline V and J ends were trimmed by 2 bases and 7 bases, with 15 bases remaining between them. The length of the CDR3 is 14 residues. Germline assignment: CDR1 MDHEN and CDR2 SYDVKM. CD45RA+ naive and CD45RA-negative memory subsets were separated from CD4+ cells. Study findings and constraints: Among the subsets, naive ones generally showed larger estimated richness than memory ones. For naive CD4 cells, roughly 5% of clonotypes were shared across four donors.

Note on this clone: What it binds is unknown.

Using around 200 ng DNA, approximately 30,000 T cell genomes, the sorted-subset replicate PCRs were run. Repertoires were generated with immunoSEQ multiplex PCR, while TCRdb's copy carries only in-frame clones and drops some. The table lists about 990,000 clones, around 82% of them singletons. The chain uses TRBV28 and TRBJ2-7, with D possibly being TRBD2 (6 bases). This TCR came from a man between 18 and 29 years old in good health. Some clones in this sample may be carry-over from other donors' samples. Sequenced input: memory CD4+ T cells from PBMCs. Subset meaning: CD45RA-negative fraction. CDR3 in amino acids: CASSLVEEGQEQYF. DNA for the CDR3: TGTGCCAGCAGTTTAGTGGAGGAGGGGCAAGAGCAGTACTTC.